The present T cell receptor beta chain was sequenced within a study of blood T cell repertoires in COVID-19. Background on the study: Whether acute or convalescent, the COVID-19 samples came from the United States, Italy and Spain.

The length of the CDR3 is 23 residues. V dropped 5 bases and J dropped 3 bases, with 39 bases sitting between them. Looked up from germline, CDR1 is MNHNY and CDR2 is SVGAGI (reference sequence). Using immunoSEQ multiplex PCR, the repertoire was profiled, and TCRdb retains in-frame clones only, with some absent. The data show 250,000 or so clones, with 84% seen just once and about 3.4% held by the top ten. This clonotype was obtained from a man over 45 who had recovered from COVID-19. The sequenced sample was PBMCs or T cells enriched from blood (not recorded which). V is TRBV6-6 and J is TRBJ2-3; TRBD2 is a possible D gene (10 bases). The DNA for the CDR3 is TGTGCCAGCAGTCCCGCCGGGACAGGGAAAAAGTGGGCTAGCGGGAGTGGTACAGATACGCAGTATTTT. It is translated as CASSPAGTGKKWASGSGTDTQYF.